This T cell receptor (beta chain) was found in a study of early T cells in non-severe SARS-CoV-2 infection. Background on the study: Sequenced bulk RNA came from whole blood that was unsorted, and chains were unpaired.

Between the trimmed V and J ends, which lost 4 bases and 5 bases, there was a span of 20 bases. The CDR3 is made up of 16 amino acids. Germline V lookup: CDR1 MNHNS, CDR2 SASEGT. Individual cDNA molecules carried attached unique molecular identifiers. From the 5' RACE reads, TCRdb called clonotypes with MiXCR, one entry per CDR3 protein. Found here are tens of thousands of distinct CDR3 sequences, about 15% of them singletons; the top ten hold 5.5% to 7%. Study-wide points: In VDJdb matching, anti-spike CD8 responses were favored while private and CD4 specificities went missing.

This clonotype was detected many times. The target antigen is unknown. The rearrangement joins TRBV6-1 to TRBJ2-5; D may correspond to TRBD1 or TRBD2 (5 bases each). The sample comprised whole blood. The clonotype was recovered from an adult who was a healthcare worker with PCR-confirmed SARS-CoV-2 infection or an uninfected control (not recorded which). CDR3 bases: TGTGCCAGCAGTGGACTCAGGCAGGGCGGGTTGGAGACCCAGTACTTC. Amino acid sequence: CASSGLRQGGLETQYF.